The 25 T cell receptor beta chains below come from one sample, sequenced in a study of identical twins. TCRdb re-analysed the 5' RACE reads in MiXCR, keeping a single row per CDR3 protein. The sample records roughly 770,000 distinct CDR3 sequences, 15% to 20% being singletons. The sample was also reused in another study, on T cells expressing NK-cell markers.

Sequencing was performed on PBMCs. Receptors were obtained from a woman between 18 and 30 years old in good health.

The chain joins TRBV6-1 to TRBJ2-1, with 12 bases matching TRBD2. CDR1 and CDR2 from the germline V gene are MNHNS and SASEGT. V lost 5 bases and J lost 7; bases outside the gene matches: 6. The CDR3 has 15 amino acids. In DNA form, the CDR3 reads TGTGCCAGCAGTCGACTAGCGGGGGAGAGGAATGAGCAGTTCTTC. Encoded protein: CASSRLAGERNEQFF.

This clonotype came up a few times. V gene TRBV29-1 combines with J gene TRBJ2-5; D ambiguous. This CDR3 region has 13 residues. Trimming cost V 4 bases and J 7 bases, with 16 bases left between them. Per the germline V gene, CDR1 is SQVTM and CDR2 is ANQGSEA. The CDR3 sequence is CSVANDFLGTQYF. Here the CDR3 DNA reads TGCAGCGTTGCCAATGACTTCTTGGGGACCCAGTACTTC.

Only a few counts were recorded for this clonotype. In nucleotides, the CDR3 is TGTGCCATCAGATCTACCAACGAGCAGTACTTC. Translated: CAIRSTNEQYF. The J gene is TRBJ2-7, the V gene TRBV10-3, with D unresolved. The CDR3 loop spans 11 amino acids. V dropped 6 bases and J dropped 5 bases, with 8 bases sitting between them. Germline V gene lookup returns CDR1 ENHRY and CDR2 SYGVKD.

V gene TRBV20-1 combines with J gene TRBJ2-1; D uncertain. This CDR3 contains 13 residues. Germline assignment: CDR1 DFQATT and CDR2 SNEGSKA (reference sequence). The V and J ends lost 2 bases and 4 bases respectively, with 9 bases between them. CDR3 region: CSARQTFYNEQFF. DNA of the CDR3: TGCAGTGCTAGACAGACATTTTACAATGAGCAGTTCTTC.

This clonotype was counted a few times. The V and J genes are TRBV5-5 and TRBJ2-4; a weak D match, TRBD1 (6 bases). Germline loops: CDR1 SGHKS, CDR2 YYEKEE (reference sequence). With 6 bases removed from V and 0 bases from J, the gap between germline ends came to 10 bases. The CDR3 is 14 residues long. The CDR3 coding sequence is TGTGCCAGCACCATGACAGGAGCCAAAAACATTCAGTACTTC. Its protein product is CASTMTGAKNIQYF.

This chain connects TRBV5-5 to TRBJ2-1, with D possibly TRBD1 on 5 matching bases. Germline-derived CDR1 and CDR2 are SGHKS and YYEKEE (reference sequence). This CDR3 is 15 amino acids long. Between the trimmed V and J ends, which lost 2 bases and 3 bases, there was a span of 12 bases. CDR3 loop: CASSLQVTLYNEQFF. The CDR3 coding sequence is TGTGCCAGCAGCTTACAGGTTACCCTCTACAATGAGCAGTTCTTC.

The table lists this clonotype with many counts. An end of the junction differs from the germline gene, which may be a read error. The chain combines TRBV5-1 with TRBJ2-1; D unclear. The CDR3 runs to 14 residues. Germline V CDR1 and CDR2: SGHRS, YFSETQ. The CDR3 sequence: CASSLGSPYNEQFF. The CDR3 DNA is TGTGCCAGCAGTTTGGGTTCCCCCTACAATGAGCAGTTCTTC.

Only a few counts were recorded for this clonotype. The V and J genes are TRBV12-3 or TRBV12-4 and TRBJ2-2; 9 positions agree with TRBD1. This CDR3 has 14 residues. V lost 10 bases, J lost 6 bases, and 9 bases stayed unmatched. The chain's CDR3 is CATAGTGIAGELFF. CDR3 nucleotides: TGTGCCACCGCTGGGACAGGGATTGCCGGGGAGCTGTTTTTT.

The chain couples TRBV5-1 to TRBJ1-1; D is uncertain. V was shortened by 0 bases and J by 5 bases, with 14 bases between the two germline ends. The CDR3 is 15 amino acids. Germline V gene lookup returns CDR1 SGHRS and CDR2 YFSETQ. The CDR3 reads CASSLDSPGGTEAFF. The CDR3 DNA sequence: TGCGCCAGCAGCTTGGACAGTCCAGGTGGAACTGAAGCTTTCTTT.

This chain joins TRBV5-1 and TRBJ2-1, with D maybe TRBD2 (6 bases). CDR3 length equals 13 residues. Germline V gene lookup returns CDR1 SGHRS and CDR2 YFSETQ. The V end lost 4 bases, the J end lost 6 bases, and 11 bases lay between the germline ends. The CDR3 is CASSGLAVNEQFF. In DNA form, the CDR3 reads TGCGCCAGCAGCGGCTTAGCGGTCAATGAGCAGTTCTTC. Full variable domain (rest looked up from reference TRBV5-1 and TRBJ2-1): KAGVTQTPRYLIKTRGQQVTLSCSPISGHRSVSWYQQTPGQGLQFLFEYFSETQRNKGNFPGRFSGRQFSNSRSEMNVSTLELGDSALYLCASSGLAVNEQFFGPGTRLTVL.

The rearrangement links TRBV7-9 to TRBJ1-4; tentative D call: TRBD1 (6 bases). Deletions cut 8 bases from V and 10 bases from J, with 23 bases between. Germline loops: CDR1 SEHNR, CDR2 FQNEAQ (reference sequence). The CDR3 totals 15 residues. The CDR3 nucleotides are TGTGCCAGCGATCCGGGACAAACGCAGTGGGGAAAACTGTTTTTT. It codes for CASDPGQTQWGKLFF.

CDR3 sequence reads: CASSESGQGQFF. The CDR3 coding sequence is TGTGCCAGCAGTGAATCTGGACAGGGTCAGTTTTTT. The chain links TRBV6-1 to TRBJ1-4; the match to TRBD1 covers 8 bases. The CDR3 contains 12 residues. Germline CDR1 reads MNHNS; CDR2 reads SASEGT. V shed 2 bases, J shed 16 bases, and the junction held 6 bases outside the gene matches.

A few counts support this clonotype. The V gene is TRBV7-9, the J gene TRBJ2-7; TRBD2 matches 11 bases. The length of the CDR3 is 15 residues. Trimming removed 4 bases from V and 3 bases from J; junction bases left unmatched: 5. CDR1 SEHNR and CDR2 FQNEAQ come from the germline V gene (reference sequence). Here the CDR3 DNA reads TGTGCCAGCAGCTCTCTTAGCGGGGGGGGCTACGAGCAGTACTTC. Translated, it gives CASSSLSGGGYEQYF.

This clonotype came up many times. The chain's CDR3 is CSASGGADTQYF. In DNA, the CDR3 is TGCAGTGCGTCCGGGGGAGCAGATACGCAGTATTTT. The chain uses TRBV20-1 and TRBJ2-3, with D perhaps matching TRBD2 (6 bases). In germline, CDR1 is DFQATT, CDR2 SNEGSKA (reference sequence). CDR3 length: 12 amino acids. V was trimmed by 6 bases and J by 4 bases, leaving 11 bases between them.

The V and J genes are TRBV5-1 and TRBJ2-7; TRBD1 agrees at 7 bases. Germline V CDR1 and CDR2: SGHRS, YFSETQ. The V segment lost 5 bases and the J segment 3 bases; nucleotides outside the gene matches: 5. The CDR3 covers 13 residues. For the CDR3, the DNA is TGCGCCAGCAGTAATACAGGGGTCTACGAGCAGTACTTC. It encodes CASSNTGVYEQYF.

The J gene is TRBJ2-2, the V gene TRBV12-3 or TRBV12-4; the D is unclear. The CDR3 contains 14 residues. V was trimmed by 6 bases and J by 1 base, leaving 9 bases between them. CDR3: CASSRGGNTGELFF. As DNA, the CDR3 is TGTGCCAGCAGCCGCGGCGGGAACACCGGGGAGCTGTTTTTT.

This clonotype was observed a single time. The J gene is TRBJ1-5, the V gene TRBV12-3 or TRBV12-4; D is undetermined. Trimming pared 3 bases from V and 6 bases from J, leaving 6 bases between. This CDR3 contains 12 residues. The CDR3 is CASSFGSQPQHF. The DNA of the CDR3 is TGTGCCAGCAGTTTCGGAAGTCAGCCCCAGCATTTT.

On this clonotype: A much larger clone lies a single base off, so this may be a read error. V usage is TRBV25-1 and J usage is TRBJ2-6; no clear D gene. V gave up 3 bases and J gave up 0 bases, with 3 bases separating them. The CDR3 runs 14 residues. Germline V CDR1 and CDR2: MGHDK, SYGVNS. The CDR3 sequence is CASSESSGANVLTF. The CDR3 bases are TGTGCCAGCAGTGAGAGCTCTGGGGCCAACGTCCTGACTTTC. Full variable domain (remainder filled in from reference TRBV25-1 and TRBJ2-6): EADIYQTPRYLVIGTGKKITLECSQTMGHDKMYWYQQDPGMELHLIHYSYGVNSTEKGDLSSESTVSRIRTEHFPLTLESARPSHTSQYLCASSESSGANVLTFGAGSRLTVL.

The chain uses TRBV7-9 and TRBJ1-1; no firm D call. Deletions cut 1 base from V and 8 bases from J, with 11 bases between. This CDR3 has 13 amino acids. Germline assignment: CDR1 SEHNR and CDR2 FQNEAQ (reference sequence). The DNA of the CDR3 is TGTGCCAGCAGCTTAGGGGCTAACCGGGAAGCTTTCTTT. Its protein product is CASSLGANREAFF.

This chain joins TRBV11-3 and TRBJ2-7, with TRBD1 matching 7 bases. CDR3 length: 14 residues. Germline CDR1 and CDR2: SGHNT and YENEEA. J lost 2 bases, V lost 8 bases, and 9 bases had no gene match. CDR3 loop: CASASRTGTYEQYF. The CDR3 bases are TGTGCCAGCGCCTCCAGGACAGGTACCTACGAGCAGTACTTC.

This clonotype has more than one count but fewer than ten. The CDR3 region is CASSQSGRASNEQFF. The DNA of the CDR3 is TGTGCCAGCAGCCAGAGCGGGAGAGCTTCCAATGAGCAGTTCTTC. The V and J genes are TRBV12-3 or TRBV12-4 and TRBJ2-1, with 8 bases aligning to TRBD2. This CDR3 has 15 amino acids. J was trimmed by 6 bases and V by 6 bases; bases with no gene match: 10.

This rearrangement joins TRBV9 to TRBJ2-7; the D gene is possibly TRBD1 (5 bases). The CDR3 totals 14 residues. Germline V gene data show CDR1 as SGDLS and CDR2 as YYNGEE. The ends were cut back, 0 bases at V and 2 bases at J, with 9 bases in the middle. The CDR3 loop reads CASSVGGSTYEQYF. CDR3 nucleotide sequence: TGTGCCAGCAGCGTAGGGGGCAGTACCTACGAGCAGTACTTC.

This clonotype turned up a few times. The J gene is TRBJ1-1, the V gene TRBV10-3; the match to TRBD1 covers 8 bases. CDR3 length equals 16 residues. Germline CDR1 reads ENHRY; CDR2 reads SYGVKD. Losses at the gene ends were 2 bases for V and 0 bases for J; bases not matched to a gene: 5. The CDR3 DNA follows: TGTGCCATCAGTGAGGGACAGGGAGGGGTGAACACTGAAGCTTTCTTT. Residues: CAISEGQGGVNTEAFF.

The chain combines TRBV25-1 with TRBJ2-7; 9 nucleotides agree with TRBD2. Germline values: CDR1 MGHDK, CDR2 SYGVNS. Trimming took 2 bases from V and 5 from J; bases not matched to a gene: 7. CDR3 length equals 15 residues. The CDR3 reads CASSEGSGRSHEQYF. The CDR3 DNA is TGTGCCAGCAGTGAAGGGAGCGGGAGGAGCCACGAGCAGTACTTC.

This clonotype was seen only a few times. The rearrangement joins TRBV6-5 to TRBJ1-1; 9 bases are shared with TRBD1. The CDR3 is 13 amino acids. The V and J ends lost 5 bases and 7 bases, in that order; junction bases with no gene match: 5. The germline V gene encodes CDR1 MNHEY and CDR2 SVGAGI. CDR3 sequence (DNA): TGTGCCAGCAGTCTACAGGGGGCCGGTGAAGCTTTCTTT. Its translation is CASSLQGAGEAFF.